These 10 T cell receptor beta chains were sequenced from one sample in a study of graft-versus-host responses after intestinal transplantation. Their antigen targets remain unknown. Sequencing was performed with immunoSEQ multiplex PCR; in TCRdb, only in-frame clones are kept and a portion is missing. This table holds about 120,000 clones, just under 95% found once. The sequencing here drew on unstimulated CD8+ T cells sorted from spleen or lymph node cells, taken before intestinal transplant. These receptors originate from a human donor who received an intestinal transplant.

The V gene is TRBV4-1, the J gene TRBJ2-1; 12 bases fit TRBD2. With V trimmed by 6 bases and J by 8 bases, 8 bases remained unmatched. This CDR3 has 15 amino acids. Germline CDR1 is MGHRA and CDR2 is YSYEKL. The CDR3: CASRQTSGSEDEQFF. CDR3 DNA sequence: TGCGCCAGCAGGCAGACTAGCGGGAGTGAGGATGAGCAGTTCTTC.

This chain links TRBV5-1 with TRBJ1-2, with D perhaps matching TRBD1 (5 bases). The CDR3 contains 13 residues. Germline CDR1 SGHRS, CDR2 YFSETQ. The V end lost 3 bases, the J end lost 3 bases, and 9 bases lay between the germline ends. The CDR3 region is CASSWGTDYGYTF. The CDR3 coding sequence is TGCGCCAGCAGCTGGGGGACGGACTATGGCTACACCTTC.

The CDR3 loop is CASSLSGLSNQPQHF. DNA for the CDR3: TGTGCCAGCAGTTTAAGTGGGCTTAGCAATCAGCCCCAGCATTTT. The chain is built from TRBV27 and TRBJ1-5, with D uncertain. Germline V gene sequence: CDR1 MNHEY, CDR2 SMNVEV (reference sequence). The V and J ends lost 2 bases and 0 bases respectively, with 8 bases between them. The CDR3 loop spans 15 amino acids.

The CDR3 nucleotides are TGTGCCAGCAGCTTAATGACGGGAAAGGATGAGCAGTTCTTC. This translates into CASSLMTGKDEQFF. This chain connects TRBV7-3 to TRBJ2-1; TRBD2 is a possible D gene (5 bases). Germline loops: CDR1 SGHTA, CDR2 FQGTGA. The CDR3 is 14 amino acids. With 1 base removed from V and 8 bases from J, the gap between germline ends came to 12 bases.

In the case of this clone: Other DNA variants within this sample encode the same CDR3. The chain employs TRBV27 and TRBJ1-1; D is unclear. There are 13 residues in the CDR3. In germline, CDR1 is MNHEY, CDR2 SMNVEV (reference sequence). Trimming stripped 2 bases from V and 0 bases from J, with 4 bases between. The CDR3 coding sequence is TGTGCCAGCAGTTTAGGGTTGAACACTGAAGCTTTCTTT. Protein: CASSLGLNTEAFF.

The CDR3 protein is CASSFRNYNEQFF. The CDR3 nucleotides are TGTGCCAGCAGTTTCAGAAACTACAATGAGCAGTTCTTC. This chain connects TRBV28 to TRBJ2-1; no clear D. CDR1 and CDR2 from the germline V gene are MDHEN and SYDVKM. The length of the CDR3 is 13 residues. Trimming shortened V by 3 bases and J by 3 bases, and 6 bases separated the two germline ends.

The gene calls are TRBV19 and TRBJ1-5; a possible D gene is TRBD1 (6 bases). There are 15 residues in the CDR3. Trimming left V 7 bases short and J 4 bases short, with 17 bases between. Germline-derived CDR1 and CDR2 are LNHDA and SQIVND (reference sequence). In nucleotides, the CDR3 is TGTGCCAGTACCCTTACGGGGGCAAGTAATCAGCCCCAGCATTTT. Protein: CASTLTGASNQPQHF.

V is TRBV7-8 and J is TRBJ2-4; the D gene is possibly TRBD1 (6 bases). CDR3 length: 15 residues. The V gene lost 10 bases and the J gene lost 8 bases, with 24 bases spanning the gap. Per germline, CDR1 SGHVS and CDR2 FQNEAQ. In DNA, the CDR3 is TGTGCCAACAGTCCAGAGGGTCAGGGGATCGACATTCAGTACTTC. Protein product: CANSPEGQGIDIQYF.

CDR3 loop: CASSGGGTYGYTF. In DNA, the CDR3 is TGTGCCAGTTCCGGTGGGGGAACCTATGGCTACACCTTC. The V and J genes are TRBV9 and TRBJ1-2; maybe TRBD1 (5 bases). Germline V gives CDR1 SGDLS, CDR2 YYNGEE. V gave up 8 bases and J gave up 4 bases, with 15 bases separating them. The length of the CDR3 is 13 residues.

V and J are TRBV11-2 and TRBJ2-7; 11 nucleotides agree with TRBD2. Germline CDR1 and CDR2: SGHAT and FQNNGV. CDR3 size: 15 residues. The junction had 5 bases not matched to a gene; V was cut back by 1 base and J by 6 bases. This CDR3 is CASSLGLAGNGEQYF. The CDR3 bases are TGTGCCAGCAGCTTAGGACTAGCGGGAAATGGCGAGCAGTACTTC.